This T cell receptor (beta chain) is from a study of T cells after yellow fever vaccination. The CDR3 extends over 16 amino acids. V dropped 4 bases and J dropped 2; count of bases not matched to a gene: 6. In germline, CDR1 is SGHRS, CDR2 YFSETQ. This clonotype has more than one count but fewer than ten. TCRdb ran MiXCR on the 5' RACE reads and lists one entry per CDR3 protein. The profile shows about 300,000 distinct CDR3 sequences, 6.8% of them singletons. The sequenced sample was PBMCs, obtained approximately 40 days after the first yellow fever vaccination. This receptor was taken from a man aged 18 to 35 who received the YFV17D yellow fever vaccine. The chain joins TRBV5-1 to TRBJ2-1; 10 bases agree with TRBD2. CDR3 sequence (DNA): TGCGCCAGCAGCCTACCTAGCGGGGGCACCTACAATGAGCAGTTCTTC. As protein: CASSLPSGGTYNEQFF. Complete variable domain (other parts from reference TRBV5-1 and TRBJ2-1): KAGVTQTPRYLIKTRGQQVTLSCSPISGHRSVSWYQQTPGQGLQFLFEYFSETQRNKGNFPGRFSGRQFSNSRSEMNVSTLELGDSALYLCASSLPSGGTYNEQFFGPGTRLTVL.